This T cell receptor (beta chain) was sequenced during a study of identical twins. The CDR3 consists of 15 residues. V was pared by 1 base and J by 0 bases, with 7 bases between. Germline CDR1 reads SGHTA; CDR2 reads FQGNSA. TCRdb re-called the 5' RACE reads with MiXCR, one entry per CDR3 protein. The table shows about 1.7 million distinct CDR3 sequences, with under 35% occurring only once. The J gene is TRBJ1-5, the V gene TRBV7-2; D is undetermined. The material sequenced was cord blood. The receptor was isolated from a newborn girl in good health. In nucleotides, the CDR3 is TGTGCCAGCAGCTTAGTTTTGGATAGCAATCAGCCCCAGCATTTT. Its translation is CASSLVLDSNQPQHF.